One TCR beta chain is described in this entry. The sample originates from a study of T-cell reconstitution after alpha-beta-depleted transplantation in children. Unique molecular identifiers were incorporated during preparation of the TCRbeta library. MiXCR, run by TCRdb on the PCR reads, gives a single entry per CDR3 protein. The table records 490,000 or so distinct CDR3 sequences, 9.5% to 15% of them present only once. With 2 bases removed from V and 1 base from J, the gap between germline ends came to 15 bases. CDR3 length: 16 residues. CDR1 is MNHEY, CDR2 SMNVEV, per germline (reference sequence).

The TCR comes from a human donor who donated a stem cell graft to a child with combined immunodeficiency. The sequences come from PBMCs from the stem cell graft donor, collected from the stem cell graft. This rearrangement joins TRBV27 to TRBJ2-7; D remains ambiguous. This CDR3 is CASSLRMGIGSYEQYF. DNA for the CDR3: TGTGCCAGCAGTTTACGGATGGGTATCGGGTCCTACGAGCAGTACTTC.